This T cell receptor beta chain was identified in a study of T cell repertoires in cytomegalovirus infection. Study as a whole: As its CMV epitopes, the study selected recently identified HLA-C-restricted and well-studied HLA-B-restricted targets. Matching HLA type, along with CMV infection, was indicated by public TCR beta signatures.

This clonotype was found a few times. The target antigen is unknown. TCRdb re-called the reads through MiXCR, storing one row per CDR3 protein. The repertoire holds 750,000 to 950,000 distinct CDR3 sequences, roughly 28% seen once, with 13% in the top ten. There are 15 residues in the CDR3. Trimming cost V 5 bases and J 8 bases, with 18 bases left between them. CDR1 and CDR2 (germline): SEHNR, FQNEAQ (reference sequence). Here the sequenced sample was cultured CD8+ T cells from PBMCs, taken from culture after CMV antigen stimulation. This clonotype was sampled from a human donor in good health (CMV status not recorded). Some clones in this sample may be carry-over from other donors' samples. V gene TRBV7-9 combines with J gene TRBJ1-4; weak D call: TRBD1 (6 bases). The CDR3 region is CASSKKQGLKEKLFF. The CDR3 bases are TGTGCCAGCAGCAAAAAACAGGGACTAAAAGAAAAACTGTTTTTT.